This T cell receptor beta chain appears in the sequencing data of a study of T cells in Graves' hyperthyroidism and ophthalmopathy. This clonotype appeared a few times. Its antigen is still unknown. TCR beta CDR3 region amplification was performed from RNA transcripts. A set of HTBI primers served as the primers for a first-round RT-PCR of the TCR CDR3. TCRdb passed the multiplex PCR reads through MiXCR, listing each CDR3 protein once. The data contain around 700,000 distinct CDR3 sequences, around 19% of them singletons. Findings and caveats of the study: Blood also contained most expanded thyroid clonotypes above 0.001. Ophthalmopathy stood apart from stable hyperthyroidism in a 13 V-J model.

At first hyperthyroidism diagnosis, before any ophthalmopathy symptoms, the blood sample was collected. The PBMCs studied were ones that came from 8 to 10 ml fresh peripheral blood. V was clipped by 8 bases and J by 7 bases, with 16 bases between them. The length of the CDR3 is 12 residues. Germline CDR1 is DFQATT and CDR2 is SNEGSKA (reference sequence). The receptor was isolated from a woman between 45 and 60 years old with Graves' hyperthyroidism that later progressed to Graves' ophthalmopathy. The chain is built from TRBV20-1 and TRBJ2-3; D remains unclear. The sample consisted of blood. This chain's CDR3 is CSSRKPENTQYF. CDR3 bases: TGCAGTTCCCGAAAACCCGAGAATACGCAGTATTTT.